The rows below give T cell receptor beta chains drawn from one sample of a study of Graves' ophthalmopathy and Graves' hyperthyroidism. TCRdb processed the multiplex PCR reads anew with MiXCR; each CDR3 protein has one entry. The data contain approximately 210,000 distinct CDR3 sequences, over 25% of them singletons. Sequencing was carried out using peripheral blood. These receptors all stem from a man in his forties or fifties with Graves' ophthalmopathy. Both conserved end residues are part of each CDR3. The D gene is left open where the match is weak. Size is omitted from some rows. Given values are once, few, many or a class for expanded clones.

clone_size | d_call | j_call | v_call | cdr3_length | cdr3_nt | cdr3_aa
many | TRBD2 | TRBJ2-3 | TRBV5-4 | 18 | TGTGCCAGCAGCCAGCAGGTTGGACTAGCGGGGGACACAGATACGCAGTATTTT | CASSQQVGLAGDTDTQYF
once | - | TRBJ2-5 | TRBV28 | 13 | TGTGCCAGCAGTTCCCACAGTCAAGAGACCCAGTACTTC | CASSSHSQETQYF
- | TRBD1 | TRBJ2-5 | TRBV6-1 | 14 | TGTGCCAGCAGTGAGGACAGGGGGCTAGAGACCCAGTACTTC | CASSEDRGLETQYF
- | TRBD2 | TRBJ2-7 | TRBV6-2/TRBV6-3 | 15 | TGTGCCAGCAGTTACTCTAACGCGGGGGCCTACGAGCAGTACTTC | CASSYSNAGAYEQYF
many | - | TRBJ1-6 | TRBV28 | 12 | TGTGCCAGCAGTTTACAGGGGAGACCCCTCCACTTT | CASSLQGRPLHF
- | - | TRBJ2-5 | TRBV18 | 12 | TGTGCCAGCTCACCTGATGGAGAGACCCAGTACTTC | CASSPDGETQYF
many | - | TRBJ1-5 | TRBV25-1 | 13 | TGTGCCAGCAGTGAATCTGGGCATCAGCCCCAGCATTTT | CASSESGHQPQHF
- | - | TRBJ1-5 | TRBV28 | 12 | TGTGCCAGCCAAACCCCCAATCAGCCCCAGCATTTT | CASQTPNQPQHF
many | - | TRBJ1-2 | TRBV6-5 | 14 | TGTGCCAGCAGTTACTCGCGGGGCACGGGGGGCTACACCTTC | CASSYSRGTGGYTF
many | - | TRBJ2-2 | TRBV28 | 14 | TGTGCCAGCGAAAGAGGTGGGGACACCGGGGAGCTGTTTTTT | CASERGGDTGELFF
many | - | TRBJ1-6 | TRBV20-1 | 13 | TGCAGTGCTAGAGATCGAAAGGATTCACCCCTCCACTTT | CSARDRKDSPLHF
many | - | TRBJ1-1 | TRBV11-2 | 13 | TGTGCCAGCAGCAAAGGACAGAACACTGAAGCTTTCTTT | CASSKGQNTEAFF
few | - | TRBJ2-7 | TRBV15 | 14 | TGTGCCACCAGCAGAGACCGTGGGGACTTGGAGCAGTACTTC | CATSRDRGDLEQYF
- | TRBD1 | TRBJ1-1 | TRBV19 | 15 | TGTGCCAGTTTTGGCAGGGGGCTTGGGAACACTGAAGCTTTCTTT | CASFGRGLGNTEAFF
- | - | TRBJ2-5 | TRBV29-1 | 12 | TGCAGCGCCAAGGACAGTGGAAAGACCCAGTACTTC | CSAKDSGKTQYF
many | - | TRBJ1-5 | TRBV6-1 | 13 | TGTGCCAGCTCCCGGGACAACAATCAGCCCCAGCATTTT | CASSRDNNQPQHF
few | - | TRBJ2-7 | TRBV28 | 13 | TGTGCCATCAGCCGGCCGAGCTCCTACGAGCAGTACTTC | CAISRPSSYEQYF
- | - | TRBJ1-2 | TRBV6-5 | 14 | TGTGCCAGCAGTTCCCGTGGTGGGAACTATGGCTACACCTTC | CASSSRGGNYGYTF
many | TRBD1 | TRBJ2-5 | TRBV12-3/TRBV12-4 | 14 | TGTGCCAGCAGGGACAGGGGGGGCCAAGAGACCCAGTACTTC | CASRDRGGQETQYF
- | - | TRBJ2-7 | TRBV7-9 | 15 | TGTGCCAGCAGCTTAGGCGAGGGTACTTCCTACGAGCAGTACTTC | CASSLGEGTSYEQYF
- | - | TRBJ1-1 | TRBV28 | 13 | TGTGCCAGCAACCCCACAGTGAACACTGAAGCTTTCTTT | CASNPTVNTEAFF
many | - | TRBJ1-1 | TRBV2 | 15 | TGTGCCAGCAGTCCGGAGGAGGGCTGGGTCACTGAAGCTTTCTTT | CASSPEEGWVTEAFF
- | TRBD2 | TRBJ2-4 | TRBV7-2 | 15 | TGTGCCAGCAGCCGGAAGACTAGCCCACAAAACATTCAGTACTTC | CASSRKTSPQNIQYF
- | - | TRBJ2-7 | TRBV11-2 | 15 | TGTGCCAGCAGCTTGGGGCGAGAGAGATCCCACGAGCAGTACTTC | CASSLGRERSHEQYF
- | - | TRBJ1-1 | TRBV6-1 | 15 | TGTGCCAGCAGCGCCGAGGGGTGGTCGAACACTGAAGCTTTCTTT | CASSAEGWSNTEAFF